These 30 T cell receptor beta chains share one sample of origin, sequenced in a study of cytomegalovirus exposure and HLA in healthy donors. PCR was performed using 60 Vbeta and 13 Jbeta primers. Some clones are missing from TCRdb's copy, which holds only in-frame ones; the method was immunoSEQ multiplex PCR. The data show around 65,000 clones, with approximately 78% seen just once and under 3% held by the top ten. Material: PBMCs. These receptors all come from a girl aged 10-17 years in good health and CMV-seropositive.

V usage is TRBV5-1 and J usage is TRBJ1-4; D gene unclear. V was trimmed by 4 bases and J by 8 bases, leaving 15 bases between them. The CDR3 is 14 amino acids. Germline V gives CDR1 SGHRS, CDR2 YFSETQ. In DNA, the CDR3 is TGCGCCAGCAGCCCCCGGGCTGGGGAGGAAAAACTGTTTTTT. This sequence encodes CASSPRAGEEKLFF. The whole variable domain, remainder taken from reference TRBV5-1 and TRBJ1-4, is KAGVTQTPRYLIKTRGQQVTLSCSPISGHRSVSWYQQTPGQGLQFLFEYFSETQRNKGNFPGRFSGRQFSNSRSEMNVSTLELGDSALYLCASSPRAGEEKLFFGSGTQLSVL.

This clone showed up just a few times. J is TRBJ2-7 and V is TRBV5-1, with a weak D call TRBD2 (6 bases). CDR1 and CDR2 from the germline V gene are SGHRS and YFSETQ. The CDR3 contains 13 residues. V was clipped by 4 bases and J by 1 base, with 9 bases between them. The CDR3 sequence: CASSRDFSYEQYF. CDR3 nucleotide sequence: TGCGCCAGCAGCCGGGACTTTTCCTACGAGCAGTACTTC.

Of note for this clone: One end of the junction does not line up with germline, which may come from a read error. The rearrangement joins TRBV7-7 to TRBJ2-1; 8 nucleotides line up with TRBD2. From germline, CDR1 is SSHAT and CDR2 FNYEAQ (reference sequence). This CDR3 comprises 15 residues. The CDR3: CASSLNGGGFDEQFF. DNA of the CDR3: TGTGCTAGCAGCTTAAACGGGGGGGGGTTCGATGAGCAGTTCTTC.

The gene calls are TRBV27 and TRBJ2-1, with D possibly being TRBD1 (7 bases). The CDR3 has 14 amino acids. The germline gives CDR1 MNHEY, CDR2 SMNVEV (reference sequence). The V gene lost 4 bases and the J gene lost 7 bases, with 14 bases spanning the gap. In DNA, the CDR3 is TGTGCCAGCAGTTCTTGGACAGGAGGGAATGAGCAGTTCTTC. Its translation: CASSSWTGGNEQFF.

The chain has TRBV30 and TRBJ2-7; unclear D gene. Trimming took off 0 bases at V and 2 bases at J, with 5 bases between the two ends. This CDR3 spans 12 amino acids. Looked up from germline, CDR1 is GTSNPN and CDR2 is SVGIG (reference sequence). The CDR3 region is CAWSVFTYEQYF. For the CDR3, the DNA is TGTGCCTGGAGTGTATTTACCTACGAGCAGTACTTC.

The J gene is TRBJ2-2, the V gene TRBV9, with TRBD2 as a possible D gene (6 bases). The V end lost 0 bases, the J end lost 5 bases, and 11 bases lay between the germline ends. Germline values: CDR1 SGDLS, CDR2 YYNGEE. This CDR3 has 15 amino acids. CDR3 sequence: CASSVATSRTGELFF. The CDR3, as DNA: TGTGCCAGCAGCGTAGCTACTAGCAGGACCGGGGAGCTGTTTTTT.

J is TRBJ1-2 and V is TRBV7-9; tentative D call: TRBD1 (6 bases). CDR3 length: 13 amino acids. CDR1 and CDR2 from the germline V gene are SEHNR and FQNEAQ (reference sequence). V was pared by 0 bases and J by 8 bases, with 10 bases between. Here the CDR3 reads CASSLALGHGYTF. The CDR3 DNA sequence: TGTGCCAGCAGCTTAGCGCTGGGACACGGCTACACCTTC.

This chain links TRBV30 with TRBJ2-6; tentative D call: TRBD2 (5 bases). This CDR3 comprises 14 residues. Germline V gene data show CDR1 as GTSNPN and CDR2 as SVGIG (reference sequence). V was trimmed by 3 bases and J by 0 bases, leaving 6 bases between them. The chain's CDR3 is CAWRGSSGANVLTF. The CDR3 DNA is TGTGCCTGGAGAGGGAGCTCTGGGGCCAACGTCCTGACTTTC.

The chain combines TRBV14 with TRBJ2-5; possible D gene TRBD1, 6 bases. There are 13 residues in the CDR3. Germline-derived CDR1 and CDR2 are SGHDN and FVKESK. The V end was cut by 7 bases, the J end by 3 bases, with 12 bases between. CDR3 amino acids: CASNRDTEETQYF. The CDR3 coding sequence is TGTGCCAGCAACCGGGACACCGAAGAGACCCAGTACTTC.

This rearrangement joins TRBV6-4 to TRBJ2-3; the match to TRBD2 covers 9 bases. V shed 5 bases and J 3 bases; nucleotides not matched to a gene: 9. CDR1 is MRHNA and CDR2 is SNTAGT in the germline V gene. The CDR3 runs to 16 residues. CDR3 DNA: TGTGCCAGCAGTCCGGGACCTAGCGGGATGACAGATACGCAGTATTTT. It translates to CASSPGPSGMTDTQYF.

CDR3: CAISDLGASYNEQFF. Written as DNA, the CDR3 is TGTGCCATCAGTGACTTAGGGGCGTCCTACAATGAGCAGTTCTTC. The gene calls are TRBV10-3 and TRBJ2-1; D is possibly TRBD1 (5 bases). The germline V gene has CDR1 ENHRY and CDR2 SYGVKD. The V end lost 3 bases, the J end lost 1 base, and 10 bases lay between the germline ends. The length of the CDR3 is 15 residues.

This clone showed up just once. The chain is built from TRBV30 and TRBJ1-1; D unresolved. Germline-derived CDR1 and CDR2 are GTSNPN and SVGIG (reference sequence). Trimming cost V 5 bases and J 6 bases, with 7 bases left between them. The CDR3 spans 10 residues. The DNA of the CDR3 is TGTGCCTGGGGAGCCGCTGAAGCTTTCTTT. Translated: CAWGAAEAFF.

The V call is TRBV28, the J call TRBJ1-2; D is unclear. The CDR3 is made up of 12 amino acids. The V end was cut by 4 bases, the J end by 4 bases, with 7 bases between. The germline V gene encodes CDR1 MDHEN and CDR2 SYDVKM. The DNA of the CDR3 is TGTGCCAGCAGTTCAAGAGTCTATGGCTACACCTTC. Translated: CASSSRVYGYTF.

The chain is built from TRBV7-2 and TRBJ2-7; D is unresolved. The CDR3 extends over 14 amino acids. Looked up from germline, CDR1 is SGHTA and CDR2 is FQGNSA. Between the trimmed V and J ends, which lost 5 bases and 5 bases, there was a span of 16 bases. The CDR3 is CASSPPIVGNEQYF. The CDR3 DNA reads TGTGCCAGCAGCCCACCGATTGTGGGCAACGAGCAGTACTTC.

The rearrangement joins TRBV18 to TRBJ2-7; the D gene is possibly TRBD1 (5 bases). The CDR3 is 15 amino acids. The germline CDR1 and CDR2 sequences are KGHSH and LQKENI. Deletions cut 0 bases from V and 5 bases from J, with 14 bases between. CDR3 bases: TGTGCCAGCTCACCACCCGGTGGCAGGGTCCACGAGCAGTACTTC. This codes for CASSPPGGRVHEQYF.

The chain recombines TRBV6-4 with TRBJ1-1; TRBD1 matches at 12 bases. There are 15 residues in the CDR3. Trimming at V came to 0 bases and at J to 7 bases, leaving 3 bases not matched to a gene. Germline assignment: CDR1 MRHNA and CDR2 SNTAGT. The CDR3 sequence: CASSDSGTGGDEAFF. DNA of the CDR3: TGTGCCAGCAGTGACTCCGGGACAGGGGGCGATGAAGCTTTCTTT.

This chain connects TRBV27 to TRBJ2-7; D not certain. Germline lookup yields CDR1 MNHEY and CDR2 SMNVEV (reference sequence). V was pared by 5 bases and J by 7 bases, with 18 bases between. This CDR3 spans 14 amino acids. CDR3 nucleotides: TGTGCCAGCAGTCCCCTCGCTAGACCCTGGGAGCAGTACTTC. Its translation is CASSPLARPWEQYF.

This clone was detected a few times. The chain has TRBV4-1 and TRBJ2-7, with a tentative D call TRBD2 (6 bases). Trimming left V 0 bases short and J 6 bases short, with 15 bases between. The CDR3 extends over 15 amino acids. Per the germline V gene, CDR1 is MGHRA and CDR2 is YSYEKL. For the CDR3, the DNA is TGCGCCAGCAGCCAAGAGTGGGTAAGCGGGCCCGAGCAGTACTTC. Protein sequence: CASSQEWVSGPEQYF.

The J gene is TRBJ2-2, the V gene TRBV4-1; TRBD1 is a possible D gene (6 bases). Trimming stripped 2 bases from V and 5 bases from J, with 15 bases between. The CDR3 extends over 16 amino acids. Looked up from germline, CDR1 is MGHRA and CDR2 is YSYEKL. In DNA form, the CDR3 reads TGCGCCAGCAGCCAAATCCCCTCAGGGGAGACCGGGGAGCTGTTTTTT. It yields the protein CASSQIPSGETGELFF.

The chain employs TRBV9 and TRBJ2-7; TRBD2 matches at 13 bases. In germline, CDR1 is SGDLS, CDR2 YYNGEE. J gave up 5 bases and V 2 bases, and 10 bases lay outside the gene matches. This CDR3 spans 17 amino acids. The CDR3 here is CASSVEDQTSGRNEQYF. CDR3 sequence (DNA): TGTGCCAGCAGCGTCGAGGACCAGACTAGCGGGAGGAACGAGCAGTACTTC.

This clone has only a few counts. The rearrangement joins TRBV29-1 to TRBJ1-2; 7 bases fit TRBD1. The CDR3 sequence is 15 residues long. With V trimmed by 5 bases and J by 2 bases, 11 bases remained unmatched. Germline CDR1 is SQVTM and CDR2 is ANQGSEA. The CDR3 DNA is TGCAGCGTTTACAGGGACAGTCCCCAGAACTATGGCTACACCTTC. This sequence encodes CSVYRDSPQNYGYTF.

The CDR3 loop reads CASSVGWTGTDEQYF. Written as DNA, the CDR3 is TGTGCCAGCAGCGTAGGCTGGACAGGGACAGACGAGCAGTACTTC. The gene calls are TRBV9 and TRBJ2-7; 8 nucleotides align to TRBD1. The CDR3 sequence is 15 residues long. The germline gives CDR1 SGDLS, CDR2 YYNGEE. The V gene end was trimmed by 0 bases and the J gene end by 5 bases; junction bases not matched to a gene: 7.

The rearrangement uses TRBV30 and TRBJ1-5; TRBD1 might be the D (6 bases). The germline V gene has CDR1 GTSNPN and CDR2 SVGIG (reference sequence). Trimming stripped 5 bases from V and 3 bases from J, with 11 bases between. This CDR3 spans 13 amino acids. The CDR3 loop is CAWGTRTNQPQHF. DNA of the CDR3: TGTGCCTGGGGGACACGCACCAATCAGCCCCAGCATTTT.

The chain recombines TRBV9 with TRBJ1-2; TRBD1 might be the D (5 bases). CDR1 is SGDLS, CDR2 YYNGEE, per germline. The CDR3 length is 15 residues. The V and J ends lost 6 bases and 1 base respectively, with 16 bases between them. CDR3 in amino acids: CASNGEPRVNYGYTF. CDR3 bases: TGTGCCAGCAACGGAGAACCCAGGGTTAACTATGGCTACACCTTC.

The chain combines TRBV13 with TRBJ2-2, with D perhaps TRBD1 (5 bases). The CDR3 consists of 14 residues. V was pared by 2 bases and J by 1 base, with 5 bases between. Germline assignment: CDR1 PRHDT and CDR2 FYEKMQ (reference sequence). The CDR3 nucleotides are TGTGCCAGCAGCTTAAGGGGGAACACCGGGGAGCTGTTTTTT. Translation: CASSLRGNTGELFF.

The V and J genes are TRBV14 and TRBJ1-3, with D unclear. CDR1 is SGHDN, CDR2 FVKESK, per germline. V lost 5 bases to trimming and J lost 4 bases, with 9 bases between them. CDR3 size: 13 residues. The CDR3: CASSTTGGNTIYF. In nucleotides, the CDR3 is TGTGCCAGCAGCACTACTGGGGGAAACACCATATATTTT.

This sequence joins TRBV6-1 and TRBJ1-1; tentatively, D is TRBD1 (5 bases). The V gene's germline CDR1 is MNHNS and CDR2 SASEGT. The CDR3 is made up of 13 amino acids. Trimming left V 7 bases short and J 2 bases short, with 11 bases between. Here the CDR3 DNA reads TGTGCCAGCATTCAGGGAGGAAACACTGAAGCTTTCTTT. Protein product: CASIQGGNTEAFF.

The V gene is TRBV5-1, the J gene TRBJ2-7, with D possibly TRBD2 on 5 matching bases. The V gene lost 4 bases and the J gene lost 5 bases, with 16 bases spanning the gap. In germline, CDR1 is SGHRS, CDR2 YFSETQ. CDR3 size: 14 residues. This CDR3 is CASSPGFLINEQYF. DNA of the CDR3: TGCGCCAGCAGCCCGGGGTTTCTTATAAACGAGCAGTACTTC.

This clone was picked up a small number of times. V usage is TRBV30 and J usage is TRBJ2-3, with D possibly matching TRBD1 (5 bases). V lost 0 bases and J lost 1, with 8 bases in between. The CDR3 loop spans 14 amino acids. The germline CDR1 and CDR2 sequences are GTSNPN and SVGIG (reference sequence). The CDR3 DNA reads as TGTGCCTGGAGTGTACCAGGGCGCACAGATACGCAGTATTTT. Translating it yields CAWSVPGRTDTQYF.

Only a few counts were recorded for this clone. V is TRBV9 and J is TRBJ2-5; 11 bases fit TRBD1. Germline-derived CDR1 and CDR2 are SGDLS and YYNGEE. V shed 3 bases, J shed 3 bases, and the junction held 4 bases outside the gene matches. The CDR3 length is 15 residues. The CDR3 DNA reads TGTGCCAGCAGCGGAGGACAGGGGGCGGAAGAGACCCAGTACTTC. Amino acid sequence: CASSGGQGAEETQYF.